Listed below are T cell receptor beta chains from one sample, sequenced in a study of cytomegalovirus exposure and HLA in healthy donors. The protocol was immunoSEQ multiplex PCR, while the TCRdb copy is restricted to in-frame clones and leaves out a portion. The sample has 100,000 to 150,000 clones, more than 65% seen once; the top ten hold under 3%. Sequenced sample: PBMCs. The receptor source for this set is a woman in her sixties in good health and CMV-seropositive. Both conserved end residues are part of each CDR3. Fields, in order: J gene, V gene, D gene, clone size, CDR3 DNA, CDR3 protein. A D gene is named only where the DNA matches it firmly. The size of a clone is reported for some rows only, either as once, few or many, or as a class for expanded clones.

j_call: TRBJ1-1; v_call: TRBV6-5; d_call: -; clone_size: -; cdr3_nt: TGTGCCAGCAGCCCCGGAGACCTGGGTGTGACTGAAGCTTTCTTT; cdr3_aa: CASSPGDLGVTEAFF
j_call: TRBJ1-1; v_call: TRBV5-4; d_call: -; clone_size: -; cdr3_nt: TGTGCCAGCAGCTTGGACATTAACACTGAAGCTTTCTTT; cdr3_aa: CASSLDINTEAFF
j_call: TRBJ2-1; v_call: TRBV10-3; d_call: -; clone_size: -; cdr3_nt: TGTGCCATGTCTACGGCCACCCGGAGAAATGAGCAGTTCTTC; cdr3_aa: CAMSTATRRNEQFF
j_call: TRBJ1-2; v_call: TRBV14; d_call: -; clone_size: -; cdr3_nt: TGTGCCAGCACCCGGGGCGGGGTCAACTATGGCTACACCTTC; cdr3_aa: CASTRGGVNYGYTF
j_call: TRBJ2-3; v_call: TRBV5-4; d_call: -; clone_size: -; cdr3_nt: TGTGCCAGCAGCTTGGGAGTTTTCACAGATACGCAGTATTTT; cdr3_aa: CASSLGVFTDTQYF
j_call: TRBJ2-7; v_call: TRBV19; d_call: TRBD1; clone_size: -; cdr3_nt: TGTGCCAGTAGCCCTGGACAGGGACGCTCCTACGAGCAGTACTTC; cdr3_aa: CASSPGQGRSYEQYF
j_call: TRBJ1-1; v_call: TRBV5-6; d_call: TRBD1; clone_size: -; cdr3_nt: TGTGCCAGCAGCTTGGAGGACAGGGGCACTGAAGCTTTCTTT; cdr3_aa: CASSLEDRGTEAFF
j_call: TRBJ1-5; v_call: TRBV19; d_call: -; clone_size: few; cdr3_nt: TGTGCCAGTAGTATCGCCGACGGGGATCGTCAGCCCCAGCATTTT; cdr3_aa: CASSIADGDRQPQHF
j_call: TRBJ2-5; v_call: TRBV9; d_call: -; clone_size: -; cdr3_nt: TGTGCCAGCAGCCCGCACGGAGGGAAAGAGACCCAGTACTTC; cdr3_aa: CASSPHGGKETQYF
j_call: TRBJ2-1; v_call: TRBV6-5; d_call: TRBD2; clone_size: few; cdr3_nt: TGTGCCAGCACTGTTAGCGGGGGGGCCGTATATGAGCAGTTCTTC; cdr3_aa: CASTVSGGAVYEQFF
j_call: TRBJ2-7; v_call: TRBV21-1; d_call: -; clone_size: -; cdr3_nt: TGTGCCAGCAGCTCAAGAGGCCTAGCGGGGTCTTTTTCCTACGAGCAGTACTTC; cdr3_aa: CASSSRGLAGSFSYEQYF
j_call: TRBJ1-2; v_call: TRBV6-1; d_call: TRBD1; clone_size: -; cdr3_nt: TGTGCCAGCAGTGAGACAGGGGCGAACAACTATGGCTACACCTTC; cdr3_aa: CASSETGANNYGYTF
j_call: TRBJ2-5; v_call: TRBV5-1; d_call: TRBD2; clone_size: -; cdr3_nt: TGCGCCAGCAGCTTGGAGGGGTCTCTAGCGGGGGTAGAGACCCAGTACTTC; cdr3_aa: CASSLEGSLAGVETQYF
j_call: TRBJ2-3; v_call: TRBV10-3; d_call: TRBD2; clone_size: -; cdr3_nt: TGTGCCATCAGTCAAGCGGGGGCCGGTATGGATACGCAGTATTTT; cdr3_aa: CAISQAGAGMDTQYF
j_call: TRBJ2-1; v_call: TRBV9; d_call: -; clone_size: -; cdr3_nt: TGTGCCAGCAGCGTAGATGAGAGGATGGCGTTCTTC; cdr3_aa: CASSVDERMAFF
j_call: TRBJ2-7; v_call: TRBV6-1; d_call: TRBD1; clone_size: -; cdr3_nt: TGTGCCAGCAGTTCAAACCCGGGACAGTCCTACGAGCAGTACTTC; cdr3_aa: CASSSNPGQSYEQYF
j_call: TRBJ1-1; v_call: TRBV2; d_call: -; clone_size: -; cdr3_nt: TGTGCCAGCAGTGCGAGGGGGGGAAGCACTGAAGCTTTCTTT; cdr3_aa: CASSARGGSTEAFF
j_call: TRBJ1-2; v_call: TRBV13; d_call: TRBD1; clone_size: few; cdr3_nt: TGTGCCAGCAGCCTATGGACAGGGGGAAAGGGCTACACCTTC; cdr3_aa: CASSLWTGGKGYTF
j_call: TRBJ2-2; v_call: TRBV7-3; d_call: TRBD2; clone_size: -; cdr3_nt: TGTGCCAGCAGCTTAGCGGGGGGGCCGACCGGGGAGCTGTTTTTT; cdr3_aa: CASSLAGGPTGELFF
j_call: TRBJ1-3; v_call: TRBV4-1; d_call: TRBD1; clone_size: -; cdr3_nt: TGCGCCAGCAGCCGAGGCTCCCGACAGGGGCCCGGAACGGGAAACACCATATATTTT; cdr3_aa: CASSRGSRQGPGTGNTIYF
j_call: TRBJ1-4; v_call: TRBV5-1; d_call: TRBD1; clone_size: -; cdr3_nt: TGCGCCAGCAGCTTGGGACAGGGGGCGTATGAAAAACTGTTTTTT; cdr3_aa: CASSLGQGAYEKLFF
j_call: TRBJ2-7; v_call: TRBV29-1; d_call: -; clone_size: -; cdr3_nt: TGCAGCGTTGCCAGGGGCCCCTACGAGCAGTACTTC; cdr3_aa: CSVARGPYEQYF
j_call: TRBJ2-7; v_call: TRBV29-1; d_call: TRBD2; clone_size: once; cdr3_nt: TGCAGCGTTGTAAGCGGGGAGTCCTACGAGCAGTACTTC; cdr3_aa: CSVVSGESYEQYF
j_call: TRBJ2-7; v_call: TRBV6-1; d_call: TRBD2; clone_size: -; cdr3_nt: TGTGCCAGCAAATCCCCGGGACTAGCGGGAGAGCAGTACTTC; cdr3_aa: CASKSPGLAGEQYF
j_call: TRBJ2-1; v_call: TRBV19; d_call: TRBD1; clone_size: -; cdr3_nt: TGTGCCAGTAGACGACAGGGGCCCTTTGATGAGCAGTTCTTC; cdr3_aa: CASRRQGPFDEQFF
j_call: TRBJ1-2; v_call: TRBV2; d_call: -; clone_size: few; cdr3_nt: TGTGCCAGTATGACGACAGACAGGCTGATGAGTGGCTACACCTTC; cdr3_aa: CASMTTDRLMSGYTF
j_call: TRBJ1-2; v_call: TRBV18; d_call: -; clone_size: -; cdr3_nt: TGTGCCAGCTCACCCACGGGGATCTATGGCTACACCTTC; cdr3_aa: CASSPTGIYGYTF
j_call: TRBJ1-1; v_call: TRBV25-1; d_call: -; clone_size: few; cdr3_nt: TGTGCCAGCAGTGAGGGCGCAGAAGCTTTCTTT; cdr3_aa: CASSEGAEAFF
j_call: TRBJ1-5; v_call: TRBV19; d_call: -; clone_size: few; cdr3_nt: TGTGCCAGTGGCGGTACGGGAAATCAGCCCCAGCATTTT; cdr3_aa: CASGGTGNQPQHF
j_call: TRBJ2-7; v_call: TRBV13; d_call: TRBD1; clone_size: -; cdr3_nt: TGTGCCAGCAGCTCAACAGGGGGGTCCTACGAGCAGTACTTC; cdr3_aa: CASSSTGGSYEQYF
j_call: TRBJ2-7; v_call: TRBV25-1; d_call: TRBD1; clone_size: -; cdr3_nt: TGTGCCAGCAGTGAGGCAGGGGGACAATACGAGCAGTACTTC; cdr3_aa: CASSEAGGQYEQYF
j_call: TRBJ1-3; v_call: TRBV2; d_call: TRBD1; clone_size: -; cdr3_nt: TGTGCCAGCAGTAGGGGACAGGGGCGCCTTTCCGGAAACACCATATATTTT; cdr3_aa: CASSRGQGRLSGNTIYF
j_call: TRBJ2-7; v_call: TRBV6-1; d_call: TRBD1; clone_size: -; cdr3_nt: TGTGCCAGCAGTCCAAGACAGGGATTGGGTTACGAGCAGTACTTC; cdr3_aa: CASSPRQGLGYEQYF
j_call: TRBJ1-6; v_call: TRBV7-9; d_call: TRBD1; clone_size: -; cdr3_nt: TGTGCCAGCAGCTTGGTGGGACAGGTTAATTCACCCCTCCACTTT; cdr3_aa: CASSLVGQVNSPLHF
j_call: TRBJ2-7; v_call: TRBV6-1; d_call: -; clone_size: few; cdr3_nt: TGTGCCAGCAGTGAAGCAAAGGGGGTGATTGGCGAGCAGTACTTC; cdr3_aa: CASSEAKGVIGEQYF
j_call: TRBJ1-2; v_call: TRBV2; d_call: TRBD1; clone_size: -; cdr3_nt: TGTGCCAGCAGTGAACCGGGACAGGGCTTCTATGGCTACACCTTC; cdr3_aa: CASSEPGQGFYGYTF
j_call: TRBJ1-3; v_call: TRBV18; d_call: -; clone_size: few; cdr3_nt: TGTGCCAGCTCACCGTCCCCCAGCTCTGGAAACACCATATATTTT; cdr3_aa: CASSPSPSSGNTIYF
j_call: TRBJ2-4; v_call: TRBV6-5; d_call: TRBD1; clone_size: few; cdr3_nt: TGTGCCAGCAGCTTCACAGGGGGACGCGGAAACATTCAGTACTTC; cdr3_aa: CASSFTGGRGNIQYF
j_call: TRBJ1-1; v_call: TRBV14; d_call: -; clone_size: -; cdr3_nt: TGTGCCGGCAGCCAAGAGTGGGGGCCCAGATGGGGTGAAGCTTTCTTT; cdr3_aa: CAGSQEWGPRWGEAFF
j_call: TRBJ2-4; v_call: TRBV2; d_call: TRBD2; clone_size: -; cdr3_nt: TGTGCCAGCAGTGAAGGACTAGCGGGGGCCCTCCTCTCAAACATTCAGTACTTC; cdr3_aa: CASSEGLAGALLSNIQYF
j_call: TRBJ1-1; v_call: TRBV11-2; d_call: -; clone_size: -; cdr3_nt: TGTGCCAGCAGCGCTGGACATAACACTGAAGCTTTCTTT; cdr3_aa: CASSAGHNTEAFF
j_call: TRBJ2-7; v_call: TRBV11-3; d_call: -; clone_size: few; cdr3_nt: TGTGCCAGCAGCTTAGGGGTTCAGGGCGCCTACGAGCAGTACTTC; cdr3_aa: CASSLGVQGAYEQYF
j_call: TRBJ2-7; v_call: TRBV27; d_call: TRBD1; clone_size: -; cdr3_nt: TGTGCCAGCAGTTTTACAGGGGTTTACGAGCAGTACTTC; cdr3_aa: CASSFTGVYEQYF
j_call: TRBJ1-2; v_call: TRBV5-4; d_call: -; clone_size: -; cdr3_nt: TGTGCCAGCAGCTTGAACCGGGGGTTGGACTATGGCTACACCTTC; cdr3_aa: CASSLNRGLDYGYTF
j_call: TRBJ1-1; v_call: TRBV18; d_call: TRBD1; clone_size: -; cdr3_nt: TGTGCCAGCTCACCACCTGGACAGGCTAACACTGAAGCTTTCTTT; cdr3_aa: CASSPPGQANTEAFF
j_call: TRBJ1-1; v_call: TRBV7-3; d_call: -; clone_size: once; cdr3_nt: TGTGCCAGCAGCCCAAGCACGAACACTGAAGCTTTCTTT; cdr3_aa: CASSPSTNTEAFF
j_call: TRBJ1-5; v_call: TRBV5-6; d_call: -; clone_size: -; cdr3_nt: TGTGCCAGCAGCGTCCGGGACAAAGGGAGCAATCAGCCCCAGCATTTT; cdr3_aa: CASSVRDKGSNQPQHF
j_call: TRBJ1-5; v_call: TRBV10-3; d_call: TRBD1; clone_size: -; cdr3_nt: TGTGCCATCAGTGAAGAGGACAGGGCGGGTCAGCCCCAGCATTTT; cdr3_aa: CAISEEDRAGQPQHF
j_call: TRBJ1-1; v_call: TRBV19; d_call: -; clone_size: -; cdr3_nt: TGTGCCAGTAGTATCGGTGGGCACACTGAAGCTTTCTTT; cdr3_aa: CASSIGGHTEAFF
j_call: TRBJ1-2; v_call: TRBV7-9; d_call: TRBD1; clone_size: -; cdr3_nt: TGTGCCAGCAGCCTGGCGACAGGGCGCTCTGGCTACACCTTC; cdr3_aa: CASSLATGRSGYTF
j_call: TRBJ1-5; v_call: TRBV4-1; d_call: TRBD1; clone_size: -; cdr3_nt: TGCGCCAGCAGCCTTAGGGGGACAGGGAATAGTCAGCCCCAGCATTTT; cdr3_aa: CASSLRGTGNSQPQHF
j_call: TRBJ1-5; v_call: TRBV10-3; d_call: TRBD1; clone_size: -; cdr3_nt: TGTGCCATCAGTGAGACCGGGACAGGGGACAATCAGCCCCAGCATTTT; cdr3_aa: CAISETGTGDNQPQHF
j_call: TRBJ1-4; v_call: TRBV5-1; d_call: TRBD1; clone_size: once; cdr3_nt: TGCGCCAGCAGCGTAGACAGGGGGCAGGATGAAAAACTGTTTTTT; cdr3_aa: CASSVDRGQDEKLFF
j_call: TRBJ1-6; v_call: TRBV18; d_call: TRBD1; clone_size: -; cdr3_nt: TGTGCCAGCTCACCTTCAGCAGGGGGGCTCGGTGGTTCACCCCTCCACTTT; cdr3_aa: CASSPSAGGLGGSPLHF
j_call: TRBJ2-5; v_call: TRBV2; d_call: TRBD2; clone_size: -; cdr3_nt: TGTGCCAGCAGTGAGGGACTAGCGGGGGGGCAAGAGACCCAGTACTTC; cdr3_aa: CASSEGLAGGQETQYF
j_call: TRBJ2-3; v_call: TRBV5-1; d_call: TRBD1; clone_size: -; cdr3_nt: TGCGCCAGCAGGCCTGGGGACAGAGACACAGATACGCAGTATTTT; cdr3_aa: CASRPGDRDTDTQYF